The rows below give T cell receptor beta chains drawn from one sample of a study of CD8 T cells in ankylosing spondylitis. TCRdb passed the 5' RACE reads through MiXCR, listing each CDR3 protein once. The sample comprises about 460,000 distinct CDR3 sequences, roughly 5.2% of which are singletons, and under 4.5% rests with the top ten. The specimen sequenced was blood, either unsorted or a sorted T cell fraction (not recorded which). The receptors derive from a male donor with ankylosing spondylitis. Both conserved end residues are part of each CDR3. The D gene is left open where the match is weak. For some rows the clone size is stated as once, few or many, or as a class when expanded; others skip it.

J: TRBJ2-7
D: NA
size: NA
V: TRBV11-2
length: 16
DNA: TGTGCCAGCAGCTCCCTTAAGGGGGTGACGGACTACGAGCAGTACTTC
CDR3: CASSSLKGVTDYEQYF

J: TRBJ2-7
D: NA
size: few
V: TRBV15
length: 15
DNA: TGTGCCACCAGCAGGGACAGAGCCGGCTCCTACGAGCAGTACTTC
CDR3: CATSRDRAGSYEQYF

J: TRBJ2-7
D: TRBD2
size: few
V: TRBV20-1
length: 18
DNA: TGCAGTGCTAGAGATTTAACTAGCGGGAGCCTAGGGGGCTACGAGCAGTACTTC
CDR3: CSARDLTSGSLGGYEQYF

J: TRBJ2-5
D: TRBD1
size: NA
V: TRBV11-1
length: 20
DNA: TGTGCCAGCAGCTTACCCGGGGACAGATCAAGACTTCAATCCCAAGAGACCCAGTACTTC
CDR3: CASSLPGDRSRLQSQETQYF

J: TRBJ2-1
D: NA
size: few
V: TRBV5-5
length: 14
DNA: TGTGCCAGCAGCCCCGGGACCGGCGGCTATGAGCAGTTCTTC
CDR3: CASSPGTGGYEQFF

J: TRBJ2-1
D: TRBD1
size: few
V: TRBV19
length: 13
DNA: TGTGCCGGCTCCCGGACAGGGAGCGATGAGCAGTTCTTC
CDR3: CAGSRTGSDEQFF

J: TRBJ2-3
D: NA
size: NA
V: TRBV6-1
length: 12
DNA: TGTGCCAGCAGTGAAGAGGCAGATACGCAGTATTTT
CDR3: CASSEEADTQYF

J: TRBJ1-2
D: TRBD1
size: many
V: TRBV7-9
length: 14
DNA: TGTGCCAGCAGCCCGCGACAGGGCGGCTATGGCTACACCTTC
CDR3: CASSPRQGGYGYTF

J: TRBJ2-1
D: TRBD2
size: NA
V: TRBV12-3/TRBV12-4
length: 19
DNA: TGTGCCTGCAGACCTCGATCGGGGCTAGCGGGAGTCTCCTACAATGAGCAGTTCTTC
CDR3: CACRPRSGLAGVSYNEQFF

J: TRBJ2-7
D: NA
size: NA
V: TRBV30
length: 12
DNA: TGTGCCTGGGGGGCCGGGACCTACGAGCAGTACTTC
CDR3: CAWGAGTYEQYF

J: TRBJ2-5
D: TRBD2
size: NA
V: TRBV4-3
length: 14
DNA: TGCGCCAGCAGCCCGCGCAGCGGGAAGGAGACCCAGTACTTC
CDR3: CASSPRSGKETQYF

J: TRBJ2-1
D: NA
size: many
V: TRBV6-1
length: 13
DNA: TGTGCCTGCAAGGGATTCTCCTACAATGAGCAGTTCTTC
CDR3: CACKGFSYNEQFF

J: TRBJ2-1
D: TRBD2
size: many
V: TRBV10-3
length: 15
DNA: TGTGCCATCAGTGAGAGGGGACTAGTAGGGAATGAGCAGTTCTTC
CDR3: CAISERGLVGNEQFF

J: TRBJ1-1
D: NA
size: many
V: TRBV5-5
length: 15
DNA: TGTGCCAGCAGCTCCAACCCTCTCACGGGCACTGAAGCTTTCTTT
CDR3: CASSSNPLTGTEAFF

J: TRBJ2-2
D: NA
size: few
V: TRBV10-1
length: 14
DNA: TGCGCCAGCAGGAGAGGAGAAGGAACCGGGGAGCTGTTTTTT
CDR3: CASRRGEGTGELFF

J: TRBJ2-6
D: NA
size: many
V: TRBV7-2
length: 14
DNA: TGTGCCAGCAGCTTTTCCACTGGGGCCAACGTCCTGACTTTC
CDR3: CASSFSTGANVLTF

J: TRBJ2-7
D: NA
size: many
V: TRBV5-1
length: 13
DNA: TGCGCCAGCAGCTTGGTAGGGGACTACGAGCAGTACTTC
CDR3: CASSLVGDYEQYF

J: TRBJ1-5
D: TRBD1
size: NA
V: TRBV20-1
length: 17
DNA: TGCAGTGCTAGAGATTTAGGGGGCTCGGTTAGCAATCAGCCCCAGCATTTT
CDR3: CSARDLGGSVSNQPQHF

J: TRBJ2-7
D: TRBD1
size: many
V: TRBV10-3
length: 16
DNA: TGTGCCATCAGTGAGTCCCGGGACAGGGGGAGATACGAGCAGTACTTC
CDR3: CAISESRDRGRYEQYF

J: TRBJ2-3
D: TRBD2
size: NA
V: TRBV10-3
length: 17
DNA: TGTGCCATCAGTGAGTCCCTAATAGCGGGAGTGTCAGATACGCAGTATTTT
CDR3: CAISESLIAGVSDTQYF

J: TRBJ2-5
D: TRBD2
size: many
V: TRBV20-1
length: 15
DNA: TGCAGTGCTAGAGATGGCGGGGGGGCCGCGGAGACCCAGTACTTC
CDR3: CSARDGGGAAETQYF

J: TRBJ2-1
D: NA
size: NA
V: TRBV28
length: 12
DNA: TGTGCCAGCAGTGGGTTTACGGAAGGGCAGTTCTTC
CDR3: CASSGFTEGQFF

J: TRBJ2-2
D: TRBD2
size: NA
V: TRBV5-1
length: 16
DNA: TGCGCCAGCAGCTTCCGACTAGCGGGAAACACCGGGGAGCTGTTTTTT
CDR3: CASSFRLAGNTGELFF

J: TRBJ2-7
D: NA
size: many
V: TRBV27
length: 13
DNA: TGTGCCAGCAGCCTAGGGGTCAGGGACGAGCAGTACTTC
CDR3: CASSLGVRDEQYF

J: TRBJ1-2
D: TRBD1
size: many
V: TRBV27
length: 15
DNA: TGTGCCAGCGGCTCGATCGGGACAGGGAACGGCGGCTACACCTTC
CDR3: CASGSIGTGNGGYTF

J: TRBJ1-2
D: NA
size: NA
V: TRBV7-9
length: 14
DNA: TGTGCCAGCAGCTACCTGGGGGCGAACTATGGCTACACCTTC
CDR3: CASSYLGANYGYTF

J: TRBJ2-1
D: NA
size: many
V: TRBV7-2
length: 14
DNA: TGTGCCAGCAGCCTGATGGCGGGGAGATATGAGCAGTTCTTC
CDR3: CASSLMAGRYEQFF

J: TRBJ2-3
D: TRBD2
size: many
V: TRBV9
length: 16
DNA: TGTGCCAGCAGCGTCCGTAGCGGGGGGAGTACAGATACGCAGTATTTT
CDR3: CASSVRSGGSTDTQYF

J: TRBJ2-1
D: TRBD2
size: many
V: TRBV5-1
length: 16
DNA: TGCGCCAGCAGCTTGGCCTTAGTAGCGGGAGGCAATGAGCAGTTCTTC
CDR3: CASSLALVAGGNEQFF

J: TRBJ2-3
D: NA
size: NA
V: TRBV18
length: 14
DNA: TGTGCCAGCTCACCACCGGGTCGCACAGATACGCAGTATTTT
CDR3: CASSPPGRTDTQYF

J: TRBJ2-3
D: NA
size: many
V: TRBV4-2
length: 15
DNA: TGTGCCAGCAGTCTACTCGAAACCTTCACAGATACGCAGTATTTT
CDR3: CASSLLETFTDTQYF

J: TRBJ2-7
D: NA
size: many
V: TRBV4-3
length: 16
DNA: TGCGCCAGCAGCCAAGATCGAGTAGAAAGACTCTACGAGCAGTACTTC
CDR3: CASSQDRVERLYEQYF

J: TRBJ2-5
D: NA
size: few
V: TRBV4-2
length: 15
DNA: TGTGCCAGCAGCCCCTTGACTAGGGGACAAGAGACCCAGTACTTC
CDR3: CASSPLTRGQETQYF

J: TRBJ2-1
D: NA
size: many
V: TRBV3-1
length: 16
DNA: TGTGCCAGCAGCCAAATTGGGGCAGGGTCCTACAATGAGCAGTTCTTC
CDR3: CASSQIGAGSYNEQFF

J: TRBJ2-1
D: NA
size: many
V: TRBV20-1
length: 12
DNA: TGCAGTGCTAGGGACCTCTACAATGAGCAGTTCTTC
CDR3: CSARDLYNEQFF

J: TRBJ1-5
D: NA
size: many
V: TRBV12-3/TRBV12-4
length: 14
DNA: TGTGCCAGCAGTTGGGGGGGGGGCAATCAGCCCCAGCATTTT
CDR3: CASSWGGGNQPQHF

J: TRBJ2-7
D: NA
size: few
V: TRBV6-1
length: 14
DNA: TGTGCCAGCAGTATGGCAGGGGCAACCTACGAGCAGTACTTC
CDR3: CASSMAGATYEQYF

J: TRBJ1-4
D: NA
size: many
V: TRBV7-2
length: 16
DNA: TGTGCCAGCAGCGCACCTAGGGGGGGCACTAATGAAAAACTGTTTTTT
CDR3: CASSAPRGGTNEKLFF

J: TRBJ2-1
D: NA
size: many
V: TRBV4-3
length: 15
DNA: TGCGCCAGCAGCCAAGACGTGAACTCCTACAATGAGCAGTTCTTC
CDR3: CASSQDVNSYNEQFF

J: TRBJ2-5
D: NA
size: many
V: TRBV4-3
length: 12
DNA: TGCGCCCGCTGGGACGGCCCCAAGACCCAGTACTTC
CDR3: CARWDGPKTQYF

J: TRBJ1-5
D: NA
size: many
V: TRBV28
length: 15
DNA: TGTGCCAGCAGCACCCGACGGACTTCAAATCAGCCCCAGCATTTT
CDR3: CASSTRRTSNQPQHF